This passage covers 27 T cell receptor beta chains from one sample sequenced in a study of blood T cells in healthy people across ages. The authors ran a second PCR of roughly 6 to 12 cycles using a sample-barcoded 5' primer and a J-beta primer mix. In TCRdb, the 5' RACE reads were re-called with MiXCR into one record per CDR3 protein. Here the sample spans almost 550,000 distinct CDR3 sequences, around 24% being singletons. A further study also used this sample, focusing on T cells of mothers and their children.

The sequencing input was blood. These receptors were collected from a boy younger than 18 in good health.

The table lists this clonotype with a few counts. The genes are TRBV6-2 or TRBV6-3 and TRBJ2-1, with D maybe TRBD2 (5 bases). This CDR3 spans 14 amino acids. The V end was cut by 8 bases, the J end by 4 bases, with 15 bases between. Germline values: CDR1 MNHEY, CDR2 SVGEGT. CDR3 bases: TGTGCCAGCGAGTTACGGGGTAAGTACAATGAGCAGTTCTTC. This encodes CASELRGKYNEQFF.

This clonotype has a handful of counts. The CDR3 DNA follows: TGTGCCAGCAGCTTTTTCGGGAAACGGGAAATACTCTACGAGCAGTACTTC. Translated: CASSFFGKREILYEQYF. The chain links TRBV5-6 to TRBJ2-7; D is possibly TRBD2 (5 bases). The CDR3 consists of 17 residues. Germline CDR1 reads SGHDT; CDR2 reads YYEEEE. With 2 bases removed from V and 3 bases from J, the gap between germline ends came to 21 bases.

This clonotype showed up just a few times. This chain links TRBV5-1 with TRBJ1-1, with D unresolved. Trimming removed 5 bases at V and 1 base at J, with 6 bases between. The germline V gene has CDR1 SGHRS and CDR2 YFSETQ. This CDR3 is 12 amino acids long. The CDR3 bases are TGCGCCAGCAGTATGAAGAACACTGAAGCTTTCTTT. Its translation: CASSMKNTEAFF.

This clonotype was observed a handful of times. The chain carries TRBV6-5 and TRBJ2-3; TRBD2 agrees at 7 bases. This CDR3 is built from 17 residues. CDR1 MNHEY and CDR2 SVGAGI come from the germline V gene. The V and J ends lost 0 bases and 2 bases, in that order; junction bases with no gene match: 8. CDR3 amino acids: CASSYSFQRGTTDTQYF. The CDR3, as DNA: TGTGCCAGCAGTTACTCGTTCCAGCGGGGAACCACAGATACGCAGTATTTT.

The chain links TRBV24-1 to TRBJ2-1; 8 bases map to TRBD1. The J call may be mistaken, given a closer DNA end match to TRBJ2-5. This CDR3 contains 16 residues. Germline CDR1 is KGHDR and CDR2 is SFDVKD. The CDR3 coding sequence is TGTGCCACCAGTGATACGTCCCAGGGGGCCGGGGAGACCCAGTACTTC. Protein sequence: CATSDTSQGAGETQYF.

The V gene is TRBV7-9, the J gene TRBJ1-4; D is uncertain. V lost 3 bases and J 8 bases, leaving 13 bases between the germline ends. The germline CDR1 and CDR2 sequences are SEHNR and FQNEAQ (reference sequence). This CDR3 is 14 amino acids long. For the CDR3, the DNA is TGTGCCAGCAGCTTCGACTCACTGGAGGAAAAACTGTTTTTT. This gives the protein CASSFDSLEEKLFF.

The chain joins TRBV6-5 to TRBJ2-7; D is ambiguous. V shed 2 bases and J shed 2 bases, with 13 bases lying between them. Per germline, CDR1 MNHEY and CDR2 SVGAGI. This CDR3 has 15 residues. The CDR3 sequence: CASSYVSGLAYEQYF. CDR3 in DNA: TGTGCCAGCAGTTACGTCTCCGGTCTAGCCTACGAGCAGTACTTC.

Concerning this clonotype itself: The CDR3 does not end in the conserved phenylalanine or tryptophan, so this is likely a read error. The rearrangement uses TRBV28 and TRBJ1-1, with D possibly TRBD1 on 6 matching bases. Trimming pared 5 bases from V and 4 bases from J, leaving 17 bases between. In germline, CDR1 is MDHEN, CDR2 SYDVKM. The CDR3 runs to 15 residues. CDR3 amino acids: CASSATGAGATEAFL. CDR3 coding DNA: TGTGCCAGCAGTGCCACCGGGGCAGGGGCCACTGAAGCTTTCCTT.

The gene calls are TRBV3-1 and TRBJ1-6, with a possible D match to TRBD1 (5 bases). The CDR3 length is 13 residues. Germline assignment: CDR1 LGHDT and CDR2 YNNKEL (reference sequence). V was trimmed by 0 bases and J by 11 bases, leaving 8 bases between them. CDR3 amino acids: CASSQERGAPLHF. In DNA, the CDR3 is TGTGCCAGCAGCCAAGAACGGGGGGCACCCCTCCACTTT.

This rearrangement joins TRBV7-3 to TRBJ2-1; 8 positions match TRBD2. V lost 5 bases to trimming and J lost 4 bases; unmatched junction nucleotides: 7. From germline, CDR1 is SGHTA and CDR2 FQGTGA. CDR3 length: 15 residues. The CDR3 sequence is CASSHGTRGYNEQFF. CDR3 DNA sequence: TGTGCCAGCAGCCACGGGACTAGGGGGTACAATGAGCAGTTCTTC.

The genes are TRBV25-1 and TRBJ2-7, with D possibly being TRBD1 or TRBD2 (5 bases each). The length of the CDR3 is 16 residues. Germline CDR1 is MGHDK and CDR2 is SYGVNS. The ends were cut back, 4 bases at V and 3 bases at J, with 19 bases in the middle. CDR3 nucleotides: TGTGCCAGCAGTGGTGGGACCTTGCCTTCCTACTACGAGCAGTACTTC. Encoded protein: CASSGGTLPSYYEQYF.

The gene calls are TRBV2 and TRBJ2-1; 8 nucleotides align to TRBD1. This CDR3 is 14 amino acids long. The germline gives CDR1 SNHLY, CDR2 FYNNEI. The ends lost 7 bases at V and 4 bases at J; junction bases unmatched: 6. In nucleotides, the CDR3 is TGTGCCAGCACCGACAGGGGCCAATACAATGAGCAGTTCTTC. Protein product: CASTDRGQYNEQFF.

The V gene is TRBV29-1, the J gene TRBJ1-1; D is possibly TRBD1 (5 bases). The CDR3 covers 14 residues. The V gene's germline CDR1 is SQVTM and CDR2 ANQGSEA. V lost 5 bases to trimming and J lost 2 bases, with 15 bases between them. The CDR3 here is CSVKHPGPNTEAFF. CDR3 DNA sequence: TGCAGCGTTAAACACCCGGGACCAAACACTGAAGCTTTCTTT.

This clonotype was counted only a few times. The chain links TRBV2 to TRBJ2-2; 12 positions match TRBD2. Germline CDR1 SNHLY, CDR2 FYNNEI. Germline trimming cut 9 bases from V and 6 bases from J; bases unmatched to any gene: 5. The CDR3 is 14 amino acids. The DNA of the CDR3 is TGTGCCAGTAAGACTAGCGGGAGAGCCGGGGAGCTGTTTTTT. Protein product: CASKTSGRAGELFF. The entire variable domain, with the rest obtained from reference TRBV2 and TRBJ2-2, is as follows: EPEVTQTPSHQVTQMGQEVILRCVPISNHLYFYWYRQILGQKVEFLVSFYNNEISEKSEIFDDQFSVERPDGSNFTLKIRSTKLEDSAMYFCASKTSGRAGELFFGEGSRLTVL.

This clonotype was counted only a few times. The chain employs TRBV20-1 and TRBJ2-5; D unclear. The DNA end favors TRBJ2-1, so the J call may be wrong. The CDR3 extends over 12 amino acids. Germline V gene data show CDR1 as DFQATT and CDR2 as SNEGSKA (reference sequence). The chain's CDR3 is CSARGKPNEQFF. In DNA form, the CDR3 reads TGCAGTGCTAGAGGGAAACCGAATGAGCAGTTCTTC.

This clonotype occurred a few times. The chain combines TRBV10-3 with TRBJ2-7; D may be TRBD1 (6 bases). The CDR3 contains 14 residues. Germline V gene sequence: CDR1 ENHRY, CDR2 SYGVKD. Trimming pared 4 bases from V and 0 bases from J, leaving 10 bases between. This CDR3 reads CAISAAGASYEQYF. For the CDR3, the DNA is TGTGCCATCAGTGCGGCAGGGGCCTCCTACGAGCAGTACTTC.

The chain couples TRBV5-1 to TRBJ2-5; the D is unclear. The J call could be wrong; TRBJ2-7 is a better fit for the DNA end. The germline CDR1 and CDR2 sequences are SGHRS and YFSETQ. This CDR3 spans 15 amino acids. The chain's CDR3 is CASSLGATRSYEQYF. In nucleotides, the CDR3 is TGCGCCAGCAGCTTGGGGGCGACAAGAAGCTACGAGCAGTACTTC.

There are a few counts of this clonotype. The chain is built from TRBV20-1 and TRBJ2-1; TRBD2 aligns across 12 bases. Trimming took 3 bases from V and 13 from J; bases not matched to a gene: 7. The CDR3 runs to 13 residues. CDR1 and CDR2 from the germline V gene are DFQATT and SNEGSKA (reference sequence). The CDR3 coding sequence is TGCAGTGCTAGTCCCCTAGCGGGGGGGCCTCAGTTCTTC. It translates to CSASPLAGGPQFF.

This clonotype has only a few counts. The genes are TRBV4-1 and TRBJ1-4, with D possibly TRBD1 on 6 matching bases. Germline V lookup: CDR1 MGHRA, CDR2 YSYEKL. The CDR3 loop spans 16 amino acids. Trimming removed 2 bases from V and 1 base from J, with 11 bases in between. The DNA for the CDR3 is TGCGCCAGCAGCCAACCGACGACAGGAACTAATGAAAAACTGTTTTTT. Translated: CASSQPTTGTNEKLFF.

CDR3 coding DNA: TGTGCCAGCAGCTTAGCGTGGACAGGGTCTCTGAACACTGAAGCTTTCTTT. This encodes CASSLAWTGSLNTEAFF. The chain is built from TRBV7-2 and TRBJ1-1; 8 nucleotides align to TRBD1. This CDR3 is 17 amino acids long. CDR1 is SGHTA, CDR2 FQGNSA, per germline. V dropped 0 bases and J dropped 0; count of bases not matched to a gene: 6.

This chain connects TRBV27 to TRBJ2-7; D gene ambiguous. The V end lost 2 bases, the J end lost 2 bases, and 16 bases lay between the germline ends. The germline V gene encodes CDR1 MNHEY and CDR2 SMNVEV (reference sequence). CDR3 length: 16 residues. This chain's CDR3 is CASSLIPLPGTYEQYF. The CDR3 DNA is TGTGCCAGCAGTTTAATCCCGCTGCCGGGTACCTACGAGCAGTACTTC.

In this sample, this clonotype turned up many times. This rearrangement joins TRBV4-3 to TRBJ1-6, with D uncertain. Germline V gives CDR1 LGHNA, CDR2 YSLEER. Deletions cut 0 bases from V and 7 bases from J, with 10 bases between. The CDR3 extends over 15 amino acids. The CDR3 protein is CASSQEGEPNSPLHF. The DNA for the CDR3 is TGCGCCAGCAGCCAAGAAGGAGAACCGAATTCACCCCTCCACTTT.

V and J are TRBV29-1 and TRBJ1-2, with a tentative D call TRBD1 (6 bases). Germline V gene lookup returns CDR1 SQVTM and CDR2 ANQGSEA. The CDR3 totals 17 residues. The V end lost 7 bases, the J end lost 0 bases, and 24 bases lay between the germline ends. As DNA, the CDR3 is TGCAGCGCTGAGCGGCCGGGACAACGGAGGGCTAACTATGGCTACACCTTC. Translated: CSAERPGQRRANYGYTF.

The CDR3 DNA reads TGTGCCACCAGTGAGGCAGGGGGGAACTATGGCTACACCTTC. This sequence encodes CATSEAGGNYGYTF. The gene calls are TRBV24-1 and TRBJ1-2; TRBD1 matches 7 bases. Germline assignment: CDR1 KGHDR and CDR2 SFDVKD. CDR3 length: 14 amino acids. V was clipped by 4 bases and J by 2 bases; unmatched bases: 3.

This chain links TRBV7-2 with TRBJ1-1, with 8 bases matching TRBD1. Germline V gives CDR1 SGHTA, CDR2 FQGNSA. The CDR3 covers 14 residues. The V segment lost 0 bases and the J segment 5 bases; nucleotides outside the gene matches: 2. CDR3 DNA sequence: TGTGCCAGCAGCTTAGCCAGGGGGCAGACTGAAGCTTTCTTT. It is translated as CASSLARGQTEAFF. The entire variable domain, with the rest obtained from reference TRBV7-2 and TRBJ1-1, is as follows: GAGVSQSPSNKVTEKGKDVELRCDPISGHTALYWYRQSLGQGLEFLIYFQGNSAPDKSGLPSDRFSAERTGGSVSTLTIQRTQQEDSAVYLCASSLARGQTEAFFGQGTRLTVV.

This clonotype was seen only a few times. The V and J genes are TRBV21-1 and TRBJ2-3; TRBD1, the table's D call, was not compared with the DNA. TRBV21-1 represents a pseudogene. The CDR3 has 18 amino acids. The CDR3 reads CASSRWGPRFPFTDTQYF. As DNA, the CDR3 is TGTGCCAGCAGCCGTTGGGGCCCCCGGTTCCCTTTCACAGATACGCAGTATTTT.

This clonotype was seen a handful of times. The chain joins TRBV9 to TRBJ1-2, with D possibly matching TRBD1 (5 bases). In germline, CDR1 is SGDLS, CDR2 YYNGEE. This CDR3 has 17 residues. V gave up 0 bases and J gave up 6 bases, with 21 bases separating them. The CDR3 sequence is CASSVVDQGSAVDGYTF. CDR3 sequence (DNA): TGTGCCAGCAGCGTAGTAGATCAGGGATCGGCGGTCGATGGCTACACCTTC.